These T cell receptor beta chains were read from a single sample in a study of CD8 T cells in Susac syndrome. Via MiXCR, TCRdb re-called the immunoSEQ multiplex PCR reads, giving one row per CDR3 protein. This repertoire shows about 440,000 distinct CDR3 sequences, 75% to 90% found once; its top ten account for approximately 0.12%. Sequencing was performed on CD8+ T cells from PBMCs. The receptors shown here come from a human donor with multiple sclerosis. Both conserved end residues are part of each CDR3. Each record gives: V gene, J gene, clone size, D gene, CDR3 length, CDR3 protein, CDR3 DNA. A D gene is named only where the DNA matches it firmly. Size is stated for part of the rows, as once, few or many counts, or as a class when the clone is expanded.

V: TRBV7-9; J: TRBJ2-3; size: NA; D: NA; length: 15; CDR3: CASTRSGSGTDTQYF; DNA: TGTGCCAGCACCCGGAGCGGTTCTGGCACAGATACGCAGTATTTT
V: TRBV12-3/TRBV12-4; J: TRBJ2-3; size: NA; D: NA; length: 12; CDR3: CASSSSPDTQYF; DNA: TGTGCCAGCAGTTCCTCCCCAGATACGCAGTATTTT
V: TRBV7-9; J: TRBJ2-7; size: once; D: TRBD1; length: 14; CDR3: CASSPTGVPYEQYF; DNA: TGTGCCAGCAGCCCGACAGGGGTTCCCTACGAGCAGTACTTC
V: TRBV6-1; J: TRBJ1-1; size: NA; D: TRBD1; length: 15; CDR3: CASSERRQGVQGAFF; DNA: TGTGCCAGCAGTGAACGGCGGCAGGGGGTACAGGGAGCTTTCTTT
V: TRBV27; J: TRBJ1-1; size: NA; D: NA; length: 15; CDR3: CASRIGGGPDTEAFF; DNA: TGTGCCAGCAGGATTGGGGGGGGACCGGACACTGAAGCTTTCTTT
V: TRBV20-1; J: TRBJ2-7; size: NA; D: TRBD1; length: 16; CDR3: CSASPLGGTGGYEQYF; DNA: TGCAGTGCTAGCCCTTTGGGGGGGACAGGGGGCTACGAGCAGTACTTC
V: TRBV20-1; J: TRBJ2-7; size: NA; D: NA; length: 14; CDR3: CSASPLAALYEQYF; DNA: TGCAGTGCTAGCCCGCTAGCTGCATTATACGAGCAGTACTTC
V: TRBV4-2; J: TRBJ1-4; size: NA; D: NA; length: 16; CDR3: CASSFVAGRTNEKLFF; DNA: TGTGCCAGCAGTTTCGTCGCGGGACGGACTAATGAAAAACTGTTTTTT
V: TRBV30; J: TRBJ2-7; size: NA; D: NA; length: 12; CDR3: CAWSENSHEQYF; DNA: TGTGCCTGGAGTGAAAACTCCCACGAGCAGTACTTC
V: TRBV3-1; J: TRBJ2-2; size: NA; D: NA; length: 13; CDR3: CASGETGAGELFF; DNA: TGTGCCAGCGGAGAGACAGGTGCCGGGGAGCTGTTTTTT
V: TRBV7-9; J: TRBJ1-1; size: NA; D: NA; length: 17; CDR3: CAGSLAGWGRGNTEAFF; DNA: TGTGCCGGCAGCTTAGCGGGCTGGGGCAGGGGGAACACTGAAGCTTTCTTT
V: TRBV29-1; J: TRBJ2-1; size: NA; D: NA; length: 10; CDR3: CSVGGNEQFF; DNA: TGCAGCGTTGGAGGGAATGAGCAGTTCTTC
V: TRBV2; J: TRBJ1-4; size: NA; D: NA; length: 16; CDR3: CASSENTGATNEKLFF; DNA: TGTGCCAGCAGTGAAAATACCGGGGCAACTAATGAAAAACTGTTTTTT
V: TRBV7-9; J: TRBJ1-1; size: few; D: NA; length: 13; CDR3: CASRLPGGTEAFF; DNA: TGTGCCAGCAGGTTACCGGGAGGCACTGAAGCTTTCTTT
V: TRBV6-2/TRBV6-3; J: TRBJ2-2; size: NA; D: NA; length: 13; CDR3: CASSTINIGELFF; DNA: TGTGCCAGCAGCACTATTAATATCGGGGAGCTGTTTTTT
V: TRBV29-1; J: TRBJ1-2; size: NA; D: TRBD1; length: 12; CDR3: CSVETGNYGYTF; DNA: TGCAGCGTTGAGACAGGGAACTATGGCTACACCTTC
V: TRBV2; J: TRBJ2-1; size: NA; D: TRBD1; length: 14; CDR3: CARDRASSYNEQFF; DNA: TGTGCCAGGGACAGGGCCAGCTCCTACAATGAGCAGTTCTTC
V: TRBV27; J: TRBJ1-1; size: NA; D: NA; length: 13; CDR3: CASSSGGNTEAFF; DNA: TGTGCCAGCAGTTCCGGGGGGAACACTGAAGCTTTCTTT
V: TRBV19; J: TRBJ1-2; size: NA; D: TRBD1; length: 14; CDR3: CASSQGATPYGYTF; DNA: TGTGCCAGTAGTCAGGGGGCAACCCCTTATGGCTACACCTTC
V: TRBV15; J: TRBJ1-5; size: NA; D: NA; length: 16; CDR3: CATSRDRSQGNQPQHF; DNA: TGTGCCACCAGCAGAGATAGATCCCAGGGAAATCAGCCCCAGCATTTT
V: TRBV5-6; J: TRBJ1-1; size: NA; D: NA; length: 15; CDR3: CASSLVRGTNTEAFF; DNA: TGTGCCAGCAGCTTGGTTCGGGGGACGAACACTGAAGCTTTCTTT
V: TRBV19; J: TRBJ2-3; size: NA; D: NA; length: 14; CDR3: CASSTGEFTDTQYF; DNA: TGTGCCAGTAGTACGGGGGAGTTCACAGATACGCAGTATTTT
V: TRBV30; J: TRBJ1-2; size: few; D: NA; length: 12; CDR3: CAWSVLNYGYTF; DNA: TGTGCCTGGAGTGTTTTAAACTATGGCTACACCTTC
V: TRBV6-1; J: TRBJ2-7; size: NA; D: TRBD2; length: 14; CDR3: CASSEPGLANEQYF; DNA: TGTGCCAGCAGTGAACCGGGACTAGCGAACGAGCAGTACTTC
V: TRBV6-6; J: TRBJ1-1; size: NA; D: NA; length: 13; CDR3: CASSYPGHTEAFF; DNA: TGTGCCAGCAGTTACCCGGGGCACACTGAAGCTTTCTTT
V: TRBV7-8; J: TRBJ1-4; size: NA; D: TRBD1; length: 16; CDR3: CASSLVTGQGREKLFF; DNA: TGTGCCAGCAGCTTAGTTACAGGACAGGGGCGGGAAAAACTGTTTTTT
V: TRBV7-8; J: TRBJ2-2; size: NA; D: NA; length: 10; CDR3: CASLSGELFF; DNA: TGTGCCAGCCTTTCCGGGGAGCTGTTTTTT
V: TRBV7-2; J: TRBJ2-1; size: NA; D: TRBD2; length: 15; CDR3: CASNDRRLAGFEQFF; DNA: TGTGCCAGCAACGACCGAAGACTAGCGGGTTTTGAGCAGTTCTTC
V: TRBV29-1; J: TRBJ2-7; size: NA; D: TRBD2; length: 15; CDR3: CSVVWEASGSYEQYF; DNA: TGCAGCGTTGTCTGGGAGGCTAGCGGAAGCTACGAGCAGTACTTC
V: TRBV30; J: TRBJ2-7; size: NA; D: NA; length: 14; CDR3: CACTRDVNLYEQYF; DNA: TGTGCCTGTACCCGGGACGTAAACCTCTACGAGCAGTACTTC
V: TRBV4-1; J: TRBJ2-7; size: NA; D: NA; length: 13; CDR3: CASSPAHSYEQYF; DNA: TGCGCCAGCAGCCCGGCGCACTCCTACGAGCAGTACTTC
V: TRBV10-3; J: TRBJ2-2; size: few; D: NA; length: 17; CDR3: CAIRDHNGVMGTGELFF; DNA: TGTGCCATCAGGGATCATAACGGGGTAATGGGCACCGGGGAGCTGTTTTTT
V: TRBV29-1; J: TRBJ2-2; size: NA; D: NA; length: 12; CDR3: CSVVEGAGELFF; DNA: TGCAGCGTTGTGGAAGGGGCCGGGGAGCTGTTTTTT
V: TRBV12-3/TRBV12-4; J: TRBJ1-1; size: NA; D: TRBD1; length: 13; CDR3: CASTETGATEAFF; DNA: TGTGCCAGCACAGAGACAGGGGCCACTGAAGCTTTCTTT
V: TRBV12-3/TRBV12-4; J: TRBJ1-5; size: once; D: TRBD1; length: 14; CDR3: CASSVTGADQPQHF; DNA: TGTGCCAGCAGTGTAACAGGGGCGGATCAGCCCCAGCATTTT
V: TRBV13; J: TRBJ2-2; size: NA; D: TRBD2; length: 17; CDR3: CASSSPLAGGPTGELFF; DNA: TGTGCCAGCAGCTCCCCGTTAGCGGGGGGTCCCACCGGGGAGCTGTTTTTT
V: TRBV20-1; J: TRBJ1-1; size: NA; D: TRBD1; length: 16; CDR3: CSARGRDSGSNTEAFF; DNA: TGCAGTGCTAGAGGGAGGGACAGTGGCTCTAACACTGAAGCTTTCTTT
V: TRBV4-1; J: TRBJ2-5; size: NA; D: NA; length: 16; CDR3: CASSPLGGGGRETQYF; DNA: TGCGCCAGCAGCCCCTTGGGCGGGGGCGGGAGAGAGACCCAGTACTTC
V: TRBV7-9; J: TRBJ1-4; size: NA; D: TRBD1; length: 15; CDR3: CASSLMTGGHEKLFF; DNA: TGTGCCAGCAGCCTAATGACAGGGGGACATGAAAAACTGTTTTTT
V: TRBV29-1; J: TRBJ2-1; size: NA; D: NA; length: 16; CDR3: CSVEFISASSYNEQFF; DNA: TGCAGCGTTGAATTTATTTCTGCGAGCTCCTACAATGAGCAGTTCTTC
V: TRBV3-1; J: TRBJ2-5; size: NA; D: TRBD2; length: 14; CDR3: CASSQGLARETQYF; DNA: TGTGCCAGCAGCCAAGGACTAGCTCGAGAGACCCAGTACTTC
V: TRBV27; J: TRBJ1-1; size: few; D: NA; length: 16; CDR3: CASSLSFQGRGTEAFF; DNA: TGTGCCAGCAGTTTATCGTTCCAGGGGCGAGGCACTGAAGCTTTCTTT
V: TRBV7-3; J: TRBJ1-1; size: NA; D: TRBD1; length: 16; CDR3: CASSLTGQGLNTEAFF; DNA: TGTGCCAGCAGCTTAACGGGACAGGGATTGAACACTGAAGCTTTCTTT
V: TRBV7-9; J: TRBJ2-7; size: NA; D: NA; length: 13; CDR3: CASSPLRVGEQYF; DNA: TGTGCCAGCAGCCCTTTAAGGGTGGGCGAGCAGTACTTC
V: TRBV10-3; J: TRBJ2-7; size: NA; D: TRBD1; length: 15; CDR3: CAIKPGQGAVHEQYF; DNA: TGTGCCATCAAACCAGGCCAGGGGGCTGTTCACGAGCAGTACTTC
V: TRBV3-1; J: TRBJ1-1; size: NA; D: NA; length: 13; CDR3: CASSQGRYAEAFF; DNA: TGTGCCAGCAGCCAAGGCCGGTACGCTGAAGCTTTCTTT
V: TRBV5-1; J: TRBJ1-6; size: NA; D: TRBD1; length: 13; CDR3: CASSFRQGSPLHF; DNA: TGCGCCAGCAGCTTTCGACAGGGGTCACCCCTCCACTTT
V: TRBV6-5; J: TRBJ2-3; size: NA; D: TRBD1; length: 16; CDR3: CASSYSPGQGTDTQYF; DNA: TGTGCCAGCAGTTACTCTCCGGGACAGGGCACAGATACGCAGTATTTT
V: TRBV7-2; J: TRBJ1-2; size: few; D: TRBD1; length: 14; CDR3: CASSWAFGQGSYTF; DNA: TGTGCCAGCAGCTGGGCATTTGGACAGGGAAGCTACACCTTC
V: TRBV7-8; J: TRBJ1-5; size: NA; D: NA; length: 17; CDR3: CASSLGSRDMRNQPQHF; DNA: TGTGCCAGCAGCTTAGGGTCCCGGGACATGAGAAATCAGCCCCAGCATTTT
V: TRBV13; J: TRBJ2-7; size: NA; D: NA; length: 13; CDR3: CASSTGLNYEQYF; DNA: TGTGCCAGCAGCACAGGACTAAACTACGAGCAGTACTTC
V: TRBV5-6; J: TRBJ2-1; size: NA; D: NA; length: 14; CDR3: CASSLNSYSNEQFF; DNA: TGTGCCAGCAGCTTGAACAGTTATTCCAATGAGCAGTTCTTC
V: TRBV12-3/TRBV12-4; J: TRBJ2-4; size: NA; D: TRBD1; length: 14; CDR3: CASSHQDRENIQYF; DNA: TGTGCCAGCAGCCACCAAGACAGGGAGAACATTCAGTACTTC
V: TRBV29-1; J: TRBJ2-7; size: NA; D: NA; length: 17; CDR3: CSVEDGPQEKLGYEQYF; DNA: TGCAGCGTTGAAGATGGCCCGCAGGAAAAACTTGGGTACGAGCAGTACTTC
V: TRBV29-1; J: TRBJ1-5; size: NA; D: NA; length: 14; CDR3: CSVELGDPNQPQHF; DNA: TGCAGCGTTGAGCTAGGGGACCCCAATCAGCCCCAGCATTTT